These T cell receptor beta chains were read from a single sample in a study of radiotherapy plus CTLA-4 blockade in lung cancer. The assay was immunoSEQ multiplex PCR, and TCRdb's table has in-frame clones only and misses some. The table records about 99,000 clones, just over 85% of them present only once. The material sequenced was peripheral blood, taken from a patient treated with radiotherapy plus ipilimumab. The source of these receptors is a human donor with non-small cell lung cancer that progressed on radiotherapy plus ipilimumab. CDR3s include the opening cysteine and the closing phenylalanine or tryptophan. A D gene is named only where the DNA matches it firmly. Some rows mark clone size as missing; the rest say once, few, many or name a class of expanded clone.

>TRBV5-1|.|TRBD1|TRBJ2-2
CASSLGPGQGAPNTGELFF
TGCGCCAGCAGCTTGGGACCCGGACAGGGGGCGCCTAACACCGGGGAGCTGTTTTTT
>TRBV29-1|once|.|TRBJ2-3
CSVEDSDTQYF
TGCAGCGTTGAAGACAGTGATACGCAGTATTTT
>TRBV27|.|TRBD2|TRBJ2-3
CASSPLLAGGAGTDTQYF
TGTGCCAGCAGTCCCCTTCTAGCGGGAGGGGCGGGCACAGATACGCAGTATTTT
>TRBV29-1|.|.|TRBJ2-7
CSVQGAAYEQYF
TGCAGCGTGCAGGGTGCGGCCTACGAGCAGTACTTC
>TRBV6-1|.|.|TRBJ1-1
CASSERVGWTEAFF
TGTGCCAGCAGTGAAAGAGTGGGATGGACTGAAGCTTTCTTT
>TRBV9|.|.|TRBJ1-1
CASSVVGGVTEAFF
TGTGCCAGCAGCGTAGTAGGAGGGGTCACTGAAGCTTTCTTT
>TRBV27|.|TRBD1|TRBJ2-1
CASSTGGQGYNEQFF
TGTGCCAGCAGTACAGGGGGACAGGGATACAATGAGCAGTTCTTC
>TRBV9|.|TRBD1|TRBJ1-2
CASSNRDRVGYGYTF
TGTGCCAGCAGCAACCGGGACAGGGTTGGCTATGGCTACACCTTC
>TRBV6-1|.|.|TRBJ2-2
CASSRTANTGELFF
TGTGCCAGCTCGAGGACCGCAAACACCGGGGAGCTGTTTTTT
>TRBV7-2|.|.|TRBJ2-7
CASSLDRGNTYEQYF
TGTGCCAGCAGCTTAGATCGCGGGAACACCTACGAGCAGTACTTC
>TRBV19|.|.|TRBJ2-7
CASSIVGAWEQYF
TGTGCCAGTAGTATAGTTGGGGCTTGGGAGCAGTACTTC
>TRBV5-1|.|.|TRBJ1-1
CASSLNRDLYTEAFF
TGCGCCAGCAGCCTGAACAGGGACCTATACACTGAAGCTTTCTTT
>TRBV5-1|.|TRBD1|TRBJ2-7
CASRATPSDRVYEQYF
TGCGCCAGCAGAGCAACACCTTCAGACAGGGTCTACGAGCAGTACTTC
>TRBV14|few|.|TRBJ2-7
CASSQLGVSGTNEQYF
TGTGCCAGCAGCCAGCTCGGGGTGAGCGGGACAAACGAGCAGTACTTC
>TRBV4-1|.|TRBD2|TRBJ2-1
CASSQMGTSVNEQFF
TGCGCCAGCAGCCAAATGGGGACTAGCGTCAATGAGCAGTTCTTC
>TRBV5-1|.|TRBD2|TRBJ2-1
CASSLSGSSYNEQFF
TGCGCCAGCAGCCTTAGCGGGAGCTCCTACAATGAGCAGTTCTTC
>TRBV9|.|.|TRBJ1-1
CASSPHPGQMNTEAFF
TGTGCCAGCAGCCCTCATCCGGGACAAATGAACACTGAAGCTTTCTTT
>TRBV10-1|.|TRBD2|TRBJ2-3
CASSLTSGRPSDTDTQYF
TGCGCCAGCAGTCTAACTAGCGGGAGGCCCTCTGACACAGATACGCAGTATTTT
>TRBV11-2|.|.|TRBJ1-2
CASSLQGYGYTF
TGTGCCAGCAGCTTGCAAGGCTATGGCTACACCTTC
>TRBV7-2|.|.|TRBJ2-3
CASSRQLLASTDTQYF
TGTGCCAGCAGCCGCCAGCTGCTCGCGAGCACAGATACGCAGTATTTT
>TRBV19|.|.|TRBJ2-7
CASSPTDSYEQYF
TGTGCCAGTAGCCCGACCGATTCCTACGAGCAGTACTTC
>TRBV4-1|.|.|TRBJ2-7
CASSLGEGAPTYEQYF
TGCGCCAGCAGCCTTGGAGAGGGAGCTCCTACCTACGAGCAGTACTTC
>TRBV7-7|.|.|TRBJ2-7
CASSLALNYEQYF
TGTGCTAGCAGCTTAGCGCTCAACTACGAGCAGTACTTC
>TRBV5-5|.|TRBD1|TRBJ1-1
CASSWDSRTEAFF
TGTGCCAGCAGCTGGGACAGCCGCACTGAAGCTTTCTTT
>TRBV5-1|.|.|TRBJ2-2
CASSLRGSHGELFF
TGCGCCAGCAGCTTGCGCGGGTCCCACGGGGAGCTGTTTTTT
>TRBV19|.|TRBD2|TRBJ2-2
CASSIGTRGTGELFF
TGTGCCAGTAGTATAGGGACTAGGGGCACCGGGGAGCTGTTTTTT
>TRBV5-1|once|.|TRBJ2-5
CASSSTSPETQYF
TGCGCCAGCAGCTCGACATCACCAGAGACCCAGTACTTC
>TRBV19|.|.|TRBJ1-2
CASSRDSYYGYTF
TGTGCCAGTAGCCGGGATTCCTACTATGGCTACACCTTC
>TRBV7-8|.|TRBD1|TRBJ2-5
CASSINPQGVKETQYF
TGTGCCAGCAGTATAAATCCCCAGGGGGTCAAAGAGACCCAGTACTTC
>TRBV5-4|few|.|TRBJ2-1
CASKDWGSRSYNEQFF
TGTGCCAGCAAGGATTGGGGTTCCCGCTCCTACAATGAGCAGTTCTTC
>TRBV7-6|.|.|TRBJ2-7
CASSPLWTLEQYF
TGTGCCAGCAGCCCACTTTGGACTCTCGAGCAGTACTTC
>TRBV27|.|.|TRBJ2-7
CASSYRPRSEQYF
TGTGCCAGCAGTTATCGGCCCCGGTCCGAGCAGTACTTC
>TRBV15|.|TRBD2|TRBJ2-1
CATSSGGLANEQFF
TGTGCCACCAGCAGCGGGGGACTAGCCAATGAGCAGTTCTTC
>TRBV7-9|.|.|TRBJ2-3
CASSQADTQYF
TGTGCCAGCAGCCAAGCCGATACGCAGTATTTT
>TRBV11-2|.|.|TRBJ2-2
CASSSPTGELFF
TGTGCCAGCAGCTCACCAACCGGGGAGCTGTTTTTT
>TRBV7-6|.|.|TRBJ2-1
CASSLKPRGGISYNEQFF
TGTGCCAGCAGCTTAAAGCCCCGGGGCGGGATCTCCTACAATGAGCAGTTCTTC
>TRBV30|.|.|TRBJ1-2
CAWSVRGAGYTF
TGTGCCTGGAGTGTACGGGGTGCTGGCTACACCTTC
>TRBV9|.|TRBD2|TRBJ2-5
CASSASGTSKETQYF
TGTGCCAGCAGCGCCTCCGGGACTAGCAAAGAGACCCAGTACTTC
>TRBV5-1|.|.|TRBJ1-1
CASSLMGPEHTEAFF
TGCGCCAGCAGCTTAATGGGTCCCGAACACACTGAAGCTTTCTTT
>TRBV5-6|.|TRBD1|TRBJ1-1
CASSLPGQGMNTEAFF
TGTGCCAGCAGCTTACCGGGACAGGGCATGAACACTGAAGCTTTCTTT
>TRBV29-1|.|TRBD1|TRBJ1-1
CSAGTEFARAFF
TGCAGCGCAGGGACAGAATTTGCTAGAGCTTTCTTT